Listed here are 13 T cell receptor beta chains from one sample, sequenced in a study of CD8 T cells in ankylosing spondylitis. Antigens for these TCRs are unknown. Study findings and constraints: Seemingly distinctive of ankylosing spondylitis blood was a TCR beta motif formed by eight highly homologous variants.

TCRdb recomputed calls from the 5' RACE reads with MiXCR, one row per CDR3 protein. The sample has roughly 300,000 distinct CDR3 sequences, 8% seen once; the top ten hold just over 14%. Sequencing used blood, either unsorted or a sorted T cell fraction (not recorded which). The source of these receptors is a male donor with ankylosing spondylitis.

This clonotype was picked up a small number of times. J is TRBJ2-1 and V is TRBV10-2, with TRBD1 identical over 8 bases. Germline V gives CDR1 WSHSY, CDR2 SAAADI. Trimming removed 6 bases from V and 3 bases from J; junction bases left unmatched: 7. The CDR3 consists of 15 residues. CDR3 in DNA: TGCGCCAGCAGGACAGACAGGGGAGTCTACAATGAGCAGTTCTTC. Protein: CASRTDRGVYNEQFF.

The CDR3 sequence: CSASGSPQETQYF. CDR3 nucleotide sequence: TGCAGTGCTAGTGGGAGTCCCCAAGAGACCCAGTACTTC. The gene calls are TRBV20-1 and TRBJ2-5; D possibly corresponds to TRBD2 (5 bases). Germline V gene data show CDR1 as DFQATT and CDR2 as SNEGSKA (reference sequence). This CDR3 is 13 amino acids long. V was clipped by 3 bases and J by 1 base, with 9 bases between them.

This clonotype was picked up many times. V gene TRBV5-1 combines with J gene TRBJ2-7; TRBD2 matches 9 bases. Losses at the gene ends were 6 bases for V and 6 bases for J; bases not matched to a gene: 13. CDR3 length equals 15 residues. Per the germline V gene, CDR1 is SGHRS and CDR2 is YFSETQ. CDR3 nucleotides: TGCGCCAGCATCCTAAGTAGCGGGAGCCTTTCCGAGCAGTACTTC. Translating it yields CASILSSGSLSEQYF.

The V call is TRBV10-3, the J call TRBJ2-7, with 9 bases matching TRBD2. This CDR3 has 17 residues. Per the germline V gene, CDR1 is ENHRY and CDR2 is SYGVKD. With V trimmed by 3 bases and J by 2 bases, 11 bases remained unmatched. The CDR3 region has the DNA TGTGCCATCAGTGACCGGACTAGCGCAAAAAAAACCTACGAGCAGTACTTC. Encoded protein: CAISDRTSAKKTYEQYF.

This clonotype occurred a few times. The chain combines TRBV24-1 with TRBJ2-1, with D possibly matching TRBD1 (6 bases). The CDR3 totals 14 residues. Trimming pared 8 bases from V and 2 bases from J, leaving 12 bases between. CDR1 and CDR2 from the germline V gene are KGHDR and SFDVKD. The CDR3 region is CATNSDSAYNEQFF. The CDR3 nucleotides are TGTGCCACCAATTCGGACAGTGCCTACAATGAGCAGTTCTTC.

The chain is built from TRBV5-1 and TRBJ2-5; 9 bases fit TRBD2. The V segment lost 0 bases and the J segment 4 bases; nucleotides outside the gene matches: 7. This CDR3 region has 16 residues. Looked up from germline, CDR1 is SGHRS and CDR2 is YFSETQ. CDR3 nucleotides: TGCGCCAGCAGCTTGGCAGCGGCTAGCGGGATAGAGACCCAGTACTTC. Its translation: CASSLAAASGIETQYF.

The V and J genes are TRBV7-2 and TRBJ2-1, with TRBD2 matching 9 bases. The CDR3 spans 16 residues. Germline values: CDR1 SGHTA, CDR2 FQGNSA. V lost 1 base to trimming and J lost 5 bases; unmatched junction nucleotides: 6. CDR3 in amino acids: CASSLEASGTHNEQFF. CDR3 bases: TGTGCCAGCAGCTTAGAGGCTAGCGGGACCCACAATGAGCAGTTCTTC.

The CDR3 region has the DNA TGCAGCGTTGAACAACCCGGCAGGGGGTATGGCTACACCTTC. It translates to CSVEQPGRGYGYTF. This rearrangement joins TRBV29-1 to TRBJ1-2; TRBD1 agrees at 7 bases. CDR3 length: 14 residues. V shed 2 bases, J shed 5 bases, and the junction held 8 bases outside the gene matches. The V gene's germline CDR1 is SQVTM and CDR2 ANQGSEA.

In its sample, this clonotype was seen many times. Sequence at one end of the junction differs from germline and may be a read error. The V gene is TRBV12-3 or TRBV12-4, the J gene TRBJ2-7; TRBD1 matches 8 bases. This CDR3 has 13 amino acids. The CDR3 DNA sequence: TGCGCCAGCAGCTTGGGACAGGTCTACGAGCAGTACTTC. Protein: CASSLGQVYEQYF.

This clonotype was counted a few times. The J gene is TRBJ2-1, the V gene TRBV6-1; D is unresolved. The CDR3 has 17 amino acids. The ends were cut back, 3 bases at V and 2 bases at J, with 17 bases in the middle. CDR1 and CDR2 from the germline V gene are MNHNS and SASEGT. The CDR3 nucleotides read TGTGCCAGCAGTGACCATCTAATGGGCGGACCCTACAATGAGCAGTTCTTC. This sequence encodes CASSDHLMGGPYNEQFF.

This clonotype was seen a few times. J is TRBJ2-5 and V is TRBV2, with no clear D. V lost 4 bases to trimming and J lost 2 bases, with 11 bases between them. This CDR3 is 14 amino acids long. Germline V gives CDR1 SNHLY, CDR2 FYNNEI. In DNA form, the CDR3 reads TGTGCCAGCAGTGGAACCGCACAGCAAGAGACCCAGTACTTC. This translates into CASSGTAQQETQYF.

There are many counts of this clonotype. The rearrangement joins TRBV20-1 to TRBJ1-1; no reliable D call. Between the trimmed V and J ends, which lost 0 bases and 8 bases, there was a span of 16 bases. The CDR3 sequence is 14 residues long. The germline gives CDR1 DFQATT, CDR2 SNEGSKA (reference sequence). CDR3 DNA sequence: TGCAGTGCTAGAGAAATTAACGCGGCAGGAGAAGCTTTCTTT. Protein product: CSAREINAAGEAFF.

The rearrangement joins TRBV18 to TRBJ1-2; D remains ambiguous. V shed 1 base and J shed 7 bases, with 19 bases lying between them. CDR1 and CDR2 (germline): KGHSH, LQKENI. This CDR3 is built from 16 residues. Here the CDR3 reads CASSPRTSPGEGGYTF. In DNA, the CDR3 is TGTGCCAGCTCACCACGCACCTCCCCTGGGGAGGGTGGCTACACCTTC.